This T cell receptor beta chain was observed in a study of cytomegalovirus exposure and HLA in healthy donors. Study summary: The same platform used for the approximately 670 first-cohort repertoires was also used for the 120 validation repertoires, as a later analysis reported.

Here immunoSEQ multiplex PCR was the method, and the copy in TCRdb shows in-frame clones only, minus some. The repertoire has about 150,000 clones, less than 90% of them found once; the top ten carry about a fifth. The length of the CDR3 is 16 residues. Looked up from germline, CDR1 is SGHTA and CDR2 is FQGTGA. The V and J ends lost 5 bases and 2 bases, in that order; junction bases with no gene match: 7. As regards this clone: Its antigen is unknown.

Study outcomes and limitations: CMV antigen specificity of a few CMV-associated chains was confirmed in vitro. The study designated fewer than 200 TCR beta chains cytomegalovirus-associated.

Sequenced: PBMCs. The chain links TRBV7-3 to TRBJ2-5; 11 nucleotides agree with TRBD2. The source is a young man in good health and CMV-seropositive. CDR3 region: CASSLAGGAGQETQYF. The CDR3 DNA follows: TGTGCCAGCAGCCTAGCGGGAGGAGCGGGACAAGAGACCCAGTACTTC.